The 17 T cell receptor beta chains presented below share a single source sample, sequenced in a study of T cell responses to AZD1222 COVID-19 vaccine. Clones were read by immunoSEQ multiplex PCR, and TCRdb kept only the in-frame ones, dropping some. The sample lists approximately 140,000 clones, around 93% occurring once. The input for sequencing was peripheral blood, taken on day 0 of AZD1222 vaccination. The receptors originated from an adult in good health.

The chain uses TRBV5-1 and TRBJ1-1; D is uncertain. Germline lookup yields CDR1 SGHRS and CDR2 YFSETQ. The CDR3 spans 13 residues. The ends were cut back, 3 bases at V and 7 bases at J, with 13 bases in the middle. Here the CDR3 DNA reads TGCGCCAGCAGCTGGACCTCAACGGGTGAAGCTTTCTTT. Protein product: CASSWTSTGEAFF.

The chain combines TRBV5-1 with TRBJ2-2; 14 bases agree with TRBD2. Germline assignment: CDR1 SGHRS and CDR2 YFSETQ. There are 16 residues in the CDR3. Trimming took 5 bases from V and 6 from J; bases not matched to a gene: 6. CDR3 coding DNA: TGCGCCAGCAGTTATCCGGGACTAGCGGGAGCCGGGGAGCTGTTTTTT. Translated, it gives CASSYPGLAGAGELFF.

The chain carries TRBV5-3 and TRBJ1-2; TRBD1 might be the D (5 bases). TRBV5-3 is an open reading frame whose function is uncertain. The length of the CDR3 is 11 residues. The V end was cut by 3 bases, the J end by 11 bases, with 11 bases between. CDR3 DNA sequence: TGTGCCAGAAGCTCAACGAGGGGTTACACCTTC. This gives the protein CARSSTRGYTF.

The V call is TRBV6-1, the J call TRBJ1-2; D remains ambiguous. Germline lookup yields CDR1 MNHNS and CDR2 SASEGT. Trimming left V 0 bases short and J 0 bases short, with 8 bases between. The CDR3 contains 15 residues. In DNA, the CDR3 is TGTGCCAGCAGTGAAGCGTTTAGCGCTAACTATGGCTACACCTTC. It is translated as CASSEAFSANYGYTF.

The genes are TRBV29-1 and TRBJ2-7; TRBD1 agrees at 7 bases. The germline V gene encodes CDR1 SQVTM and CDR2 ANQGSEA. The CDR3 loop spans 13 amino acids. J gave up 3 bases and V 4 bases, and 6 bases lay outside the gene matches. The CDR3 DNA follows: TGCAGCGTTGCGGCAGGGGACAGCTACGAGCAGTACTTC. Encoded protein: CSVAAGDSYEQYF.

J is TRBJ2-5 and V is TRBV13, with a weak D call TRBD2 (7 bases). Germline V CDR1 and CDR2: PRHDT, FYEKMQ (reference sequence). The CDR3 length is 16 residues. V was pared by 7 bases and J by 5 bases, with 23 bases between. The CDR3 coding sequence is TGTGCCAGCACCTGGGCGCGGGGGCCACTTTGGGAGACCCAGTACTTC. Protein product: CASTWARGPLWETQYF. Complete variable domain (other parts from reference TRBV13 and TRBJ2-5): AAGVIQSPRHLIKEKRETATLKCYPIPRHDTVYWYQQGPGQDPQFLISFYEKMQSDKGSIPDRFSAQQFSDYHSELNMSSLELGDSALYFCASTWARGPLWETQYFGPGTRLLVL.

The chain combines TRBV19 with TRBJ2-7; 9 bases line up with TRBD2. The CDR3 is 14 residues long. Germline V gives CDR1 LNHDA, CDR2 SQIVND (reference sequence). The V segment lost 6 bases and the J segment 0 bases; nucleotides outside the gene matches: 3. DNA of the CDR3: TGTGCCAGTAGCCGGACTAGCGTCTCCTACGAGCAGTACTTC. It specifies CASSRTSVSYEQYF.

On this clone itself: Germline and junction disagree at one end, which may indicate a read error. The J gene is TRBJ2-3, the V gene TRBV7-3; D is undetermined. The germline gives CDR1 SGHTA, CDR2 FQGTGA. This CDR3 has 13 amino acids. The CDR3 DNA sequence: TGTGCCAGCAGCCTAACCCTTAGAGATACGCAGTATTTT. It is translated as CASSLTLRDTQYF.

The chain has TRBV7-2 and TRBJ2-7; a possible D gene is TRBD1 (6 bases). Trimming removed 3 bases at V and 3 bases at J, with 15 bases between. The CDR3 is 15 residues long. Germline V gives CDR1 SGHTA, CDR2 FQGNSA. CDR3 bases: TGTGCCAGCAGCTTTTCCCCCGTGGACAGCTACGAGCAGTACTTC. As protein: CASSFSPVDSYEQYF.

The chain links TRBV10-3 to TRBJ2-3; D remains ambiguous. V lost 2 bases to trimming and J lost 4 bases, with 4 bases between them. The CDR3 loop spans 12 amino acids. Germline CDR1 is ENHRY and CDR2 is SYGVKD. CDR3 nucleotide sequence: TGTGCCATCAGTGAGGCCGCAGATACGCAGTATTTT. This sequence encodes CAISEAADTQYF.

The chain couples TRBV19 to TRBJ1-4; D not resolved. From germline, CDR1 is LNHDA and CDR2 SQIVND (reference sequence). CDR3 size: 12 residues. V shed 5 bases and J shed 8 bases, with 9 bases lying between them. This CDR3 is CASSALGEKLFF. Here the CDR3 DNA reads TGTGCCAGTAGTGCCCTTGGGGAAAAACTGTTTTTT.

The chain has TRBV5-4 and TRBJ1-1; D remains ambiguous. The germline gives CDR1 SGHNT, CDR2 YYREEE (reference sequence). V lost 5 bases, J lost 0 bases, and 14 bases lay in between. CDR3 length: 15 residues. The CDR3 spells CASRFGGEMNTEAFF. The CDR3 nucleotides are TGTGCCAGCAGATTCGGCGGAGAGATGAACACTGAAGCTTTCTTT.

This chain links TRBV5-1 with TRBJ2-5; D gene unclear. There are 11 residues in the CDR3. V was cut by 3 bases and J by 4 bases, with 4 bases left in between. From germline, CDR1 is SGHRS and CDR2 YFSETQ. CDR3 amino acids: CASSSGETQYF. The CDR3 coding sequence is TGCGCCAGCAGCTCGGGAGAGACCCAGTACTTC.

This rearrangement joins TRBV19 to TRBJ1-1; the match to TRBD1 covers 7 bases. The CDR3 totals 14 residues. Unmatched junction bases numbered 4, after V lost 3 bases and J lost 3 bases. Germline CDR1 reads LNHDA; CDR2 reads SQIVND (reference sequence). Here the CDR3 reads CASSIWTGDTEAFF. CDR3 sequence (DNA): TGTGCCAGTAGTATCTGGACAGGCGACACTGAAGCTTTCTTT.

The chain carries TRBV7-2 and TRBJ1-1; the match to TRBD1 covers 9 bases. V was clipped by 5 bases and J by 1 base; unmatched bases: 8. CDR3 length equals 16 residues. Germline CDR1 SGHTA, CDR2 FQGNSA. This CDR3 is CASSPRGTGKNTEAFF. CDR3 in DNA: TGTGCCAGCAGCCCGAGAGGGACAGGGAAGAACACTGAAGCTTTCTTT.

V is TRBV6-2 or TRBV6-3 and J is TRBJ1-2; 9 bases are shared with TRBD1. The CDR3 extends over 16 amino acids. V shed 2 bases, J shed 3 bases, and the junction held 7 bases outside the gene matches. Germline CDR1 is MNHEY and CDR2 is SVGEGT. Written as DNA, the CDR3 is TGTGCCAGCAGTTACAGCACAGGGGGCTTCCACTATGGCTACACCTTC. Its translation is CASSYSTGGFHYGYTF.

This clone has a handful of counts. The chain has TRBV11-1 and TRBJ1-2; D is unclear. The ends were cut back, 11 bases at V and 5 bases at J, with 12 bases in the middle. The CDR3 sequence is 11 residues long. Germline CDR1 is SGHAT and CDR2 is FQDESV (reference sequence). For the CDR3, the DNA is TGTGCCTCAGGCAGTCGGTATGGCTACACCTTC. It yields the protein CASGSRYGYTF.